This entry features one T cell receptor beta chain sequence. Its binding antigen is unknown. An end of the junction does not agree with germline; a read error may underlie this. This sample was included in a study of tumor-infiltrating lymphocytes in primary liver carcinoma (dated by TCRdb to about 2017). With respect to the entire study: The five patients, three men and two women aged 30 to 69 years, had hepatocellular carcinoma (four) or combined HCC and intrahepatic cholangiocarcinoma (one). The five patients had tumors of stage T1-T3 N0M0, with maximum diameters ranging from 4.2 to 10 cm. To link TCRbeta repertoire diversity with the local molecular phenotype, the 25 tumor region samples were profiled using Agilent mRNA microarrays. Technical replicate repertoires showed high reproducibility, with mean shared-clone rates around 0.9 and correlation coefficients above 0.95. Each sample produced about 3.5 to 7.13 million productive TCRbeta reads, and read depth showed no significant difference between tissue types. The study combined TCRbeta repertoire sequencing, expression microarrays and whole-exome sequencing across five regions of each liver tumor, with adjacent normal tissue and blood. A total of 35 or so specimens from 5 patients went through TCRbeta repertoire sequencing, namely 25 tumor regions, 5 adjacent noncancerous liver tissues and 5 peripheral blood samples. Points the paper makes about the study in general: Only the TCR beta chain was sequenced, which likely underestimates true repertoire diversity because unpaired alpha chains were not captured. Because the samples were bulk and unsorted, CD4+ and CD8+ T cell repertoires could not be compared. Just about 7-25% of top clones turned up in all five regions of a tumor, which suggests spatial heterogeneity among tumor-infiltrating T cells. Only four or five patients were included in the study, and the authors note that the findings should be validated in a larger study. Repertoire overlap was found to be higher between tumor regions (mean around 35%) than between tumor-adjacent (around 17%) or tumor-blood (about 15%) pairs, consistent with antigen-driven expansion. A significantly larger repertoire fraction was made up by the top 250 clones in tumors than in blood (p = 0.039).

A constant-region primer and ProtoScript II reverse transcriptase were used to reverse-transcribe TCRbeta-specific cDNA from roughly 0.5 ug total RNA. Construction of the TCRbeta libraries relied on three nested rounds of multiplex PCR, following a slightly modified ARM-PCR procedure. Each of the first two PCR rounds ran for about 10 cycles and used multiplex TRBV1-TRBV30 forward primers together with a Cbeta reverse primer. A final 25-cycle PCR with Deep VentR polymerase added sample barcodes and Illumina adapters. Amplicons of 200-500 bp were gel-purified with a QIAquick gel extraction kit before sequencing. An Illumina HiSeq 2500 was used to sequence the TCRbeta amplicons, generating 250-bp paired-end reads. In the source study's methods: Trimmomatic v0.33 was used to quality-trim the reads, and FLASH v1.2.11 was used to merge paired reads so that full CDR3 sequences could be recovered. MiGEC v1.2.1b assigned V, D and J germline segments to the rearranged TCRbeta sequences. Clonotype statistics, along with Shannon-Wiener diversity indices, were calculated using VDJtools v1.0.0. To cut down on sampling bias, every analysis after diversity analysis relied on just the 250 most abundant clonotypes from each sample. TCRdb itself trimmed the public reads at Q25 with fastp, ran MiXCR and retained productive beta chains. Records with the same CDR3 protein are collapsed into one entry carrying the most frequent genes and DNA. What appears here as the V and J calls and clone size reflects TCRdb's work, not the paper's. The sample table shows more than 95,000 distinct CDR3 sequences, and about four fifths are seen once. 15% to 20% of the sample comes from the top ten.

CDR1 and CDR2, looked up from the germline V gene, are SQVTM and ANQGSEA. The CDR3, from cysteine to phenylalanine, totals 13 residues. The DNA shown is the 39-base CDR3, in frame from base 1. Without any cell sorting, total RNA and DNA were extracted together from about 20-30 mg of bulk tissue using the AllPrep DNA/RNA mini kit. Surgical resection was performed in China between 2015 and March 2016 on a few patients with histopathologically diagnosed primary liver carcinoma. At the time of sampling, the patients were treatment-naive and had chronic HBV infection. Five spatially separated regions were sampled from each tumor: the superior, inferior, left-lateral and right-lateral poles, plus the tumor centre. Histology showed that every tumor sample contained more than 85% viable tumor cells. Fresh tumor and adjacent tissue pieces were bisected; one half was stored in RNAlater at -80°C, the other sent for histology.

This receptor was obtained from a man aged 35-49 years with primary liver carcinoma and hepatitis B virus infection. Material: liver tumor tissue from sampling region 3. This sample's cell subset or site label indicates: tumor region T3, left-lateral pole. The rearranged segments are TRBV29-1 and TRBJ2-7, with a tentative D gene TRBD2 over 7 matching bases. Here the CDR3 is given as CSVQWRGGRERYF. At the DNA level, the sequence is TGCAGCGTTCAATGGAGGGGGGGGCGCGAGCGGTATTTC.